The 30 T cell receptor beta chains listed next were all sequenced from one sample in a study of Graves' ophthalmopathy and Graves' hyperthyroidism. Amplification of the TCR beta CDR3 regions used RNA transcripts (as template). An initial RT-PCR round employing HTBI primers preceded a second-round multiplex PCR. TCRdb re-called the multiplex PCR reads through MiXCR, storing one row per CDR3 protein. Seen here are under 250,000 distinct CDR3 sequences, about 32% observed once, and the top ten hold about 8.2%. The sequenced material came from peripheral blood. The receptors derive from a man in his fifties or sixties with Graves' ophthalmopathy.

At least ten counts were recorded for this clonotype. The chain carries TRBV28 and TRBJ2-5, with D perhaps matching TRBD1 (6 bases). This CDR3 region has 14 residues. V was cut by 4 bases and J by 5 bases, with 14 bases left in between. Germline V lookup: CDR1 MDHEN, CDR2 SYDVKM. This CDR3 is CASSYRENYETQYF. The CDR3 DNA is TGTGCCAGCAGTTACAGGGAGAACTATGAGACCCAGTACTTC. Variable domain in full (rest from reference TRBV28 and TRBJ2-5): DVKVTQSSRYLVKRTGEKVFLECVQDMDHENMFWYRQDPGLGLRLIYFSYDVKMKEKGDIPEGYSVSREKKERFSLILESASTNQTSMYLCASSYRENYETQYFGPGTRLLVL.

This clonotype was observed many times. The V and J genes are TRBV28 and TRBJ2-5, with 7 nucleotides matching TRBD1. CDR1 is MDHEN and CDR2 is SYDVKM in the germline V gene. V was pared by 5 bases and J by 4 bases, with 7 bases of the junction left unmatched. The CDR3 contains 14 residues. The CDR3: CASSPQGNPETQYF. CDR3 bases: TGTGCCAGCAGTCCACAGGGGAACCCAGAGACCCAGTACTTC.

V gene TRBV12-3 or TRBV12-4 combines with J gene TRBJ2-7; 7 bases fit TRBD2. CDR3 length: 14 amino acids. Unmatched junction bases numbered 9, after V lost 4 bases and J lost 6 bases. CDR3 in amino acids: CASSWGGARLEQYF. For the CDR3, the DNA is TGTGCCAGCAGTTGGGGAGGGGCGCGGCTCGAGCAGTACTTC.

The J gene is TRBJ2-7, the V gene TRBV6-2 or TRBV6-3; 9 bases align to TRBD1. Germline CDR1 MNHEY, CDR2 SVGEGT. The CDR3 is 16 amino acids. Germline trimming cut 7 bases from V and 2 bases from J; bases unmatched to any gene: 12. The CDR3 DNA reads as TGTGCCAGCACCCCACCAGGGACAGGGAAACCCTACGAGCAGTACTTC. This translates into CASTPPGTGKPYEQYF.

J is TRBJ1-1 and V is TRBV6-2 or TRBV6-3; D is perhaps TRBD1 (6 bases). V lost 1 base to trimming and J lost 4 bases, with 7 bases between them. Germline V gives CDR1 MNHEY, CDR2 SVGEGT. This CDR3 has 13 residues. The CDR3 DNA reads as TGTGCCAGCAGTTACTACAGGGCCACTGAAGCTTTCTTT. Translated: CASSYYRATEAFF.

This clonotype has at least ten counts. The V gene is TRBV6-1, the J gene TRBJ2-7; 14 bases match TRBD2. J was trimmed by 5 bases and V by 1 base; bases with no gene match: 4. The CDR3 contains 16 residues. The V gene's germline CDR1 is MNHNS and CDR2 SASEGT. CDR3 sequence: CASSEGGLAGVHEQYF. In DNA, the CDR3 is TGTGCCAGCAGTGAAGGGGGACTAGCGGGAGTACACGAGCAGTACTTC.

Many counts were recorded for this clonotype. This chain links TRBV6-2 or TRBV6-3 with TRBJ2-7; 12 nucleotides align to TRBD2. The V segment lost 0 bases and the J segment 4 bases; nucleotides outside the gene matches: 13. CDR1 is MNHEY and CDR2 is SVGEGT in the germline V gene. The CDR3 totals 19 residues. The CDR3 DNA reads TGTGCCAGCAGTTACTCCACGATCAGACTAGCGGGAGCCACATACGAGCAGTACTTC. Encoded protein: CASSYSTIRLAGATYEQYF.

In its sample, this clonotype was seen many times. This chain joins TRBV6-5 and TRBJ2-7, with TRBD2 matching over 7 bases. Germline trimming cut 6 bases from V and 2 bases from J; bases unmatched to any gene: 7. Germline loops: CDR1 MNHEY, CDR2 SVGAGI. This CDR3 spans 14 amino acids. The CDR3 is CASSGGRTTYEQYF. The CDR3 DNA reads as TGTGCCAGCAGCGGGGGGAGGACAACCTACGAGCAGTACTTC.

At least ten counts were recorded for this clonotype. The chain couples TRBV19 to TRBJ2-6, with TRBD1 identical over 7 bases. Germline V gives CDR1 LNHDA, CDR2 SQIVND (reference sequence). The CDR3 contains 18 residues. Losses at the gene ends were 6 bases for V and 0 bases for J; bases not matched to a gene: 11. CDR3 DNA sequence: TGTGCCAGTAGAATCCCCACGGGACAGAACTCTGGGGCCAACGTCCTGACTTTC. Amino acid sequence: CASRIPTGQNSGANVLTF.

At least ten counts were recorded for this clonotype. The V gene is TRBV7-8, the J gene TRBJ2-7; no firm D call. The CDR3 spans 12 residues. The V gene's germline CDR1 is SGHVS and CDR2 FQNEAQ. V was trimmed by 8 bases and J by 5 bases, leaving 13 bases between them. Written as DNA, the CDR3 is TGTGCCAGCTTTGGGCTTCCCCACGAGCAGTACTTC. Translated, it gives CASFGLPHEQYF.

The J gene is TRBJ2-5, the V gene TRBV6-1; a possible D gene is TRBD1 (6 bases). Germline V lookup: CDR1 MNHNS, CDR2 SASEGT. This CDR3 has 16 residues. Trimming shortened V by 0 bases and J by 5 bases, and 16 bases separated the two germline ends. As DNA, the CDR3 is TGTGCCAGCAGTGAAGCGACTGGGGGCGCGGTGGAGACCCAGTACTTC. Protein: CASSEATGGAVETQYF.

This clonotype was recorded at least ten times. J is TRBJ1-2 and V is TRBV7-8; D gene unclear. The CDR3 spans 14 residues. CDR1 and CDR2 from the germline V gene are SGHVS and FQNEAQ. V gave up 5 bases and J gave up 0 bases, with 10 bases separating them. CDR3 residues: CASSALGTNYGYTF. In DNA form, the CDR3 reads TGTGCCAGCAGCGCATTAGGGACTAACTATGGCTACACCTTC.

This clonotype was detected many times. The rearrangement uses TRBV12-3 or TRBV12-4 and TRBJ2-7; 8 nucleotides line up with TRBD2. There are 14 residues in the CDR3. J was trimmed by 5 bases and V by 6 bases; bases with no gene match: 9. CDR3 amino acids: CASSRGGRGNEQYF. Written as DNA, the CDR3 is TGTGCCAGCAGCCGCGGGGGGAGGGGGAACGAGCAGTACTTC.

This clonotype was observed many times. The chain uses TRBV2 and TRBJ2-5, with D tentatively TRBD1 (6 bases). The CDR3 length is 13 residues. Germline V gives CDR1 SNHLY, CDR2 FYNNEI. The germline V and J ends were trimmed by 6 bases and 5 bases, with 13 bases remaining between them. The CDR3 DNA reads as TGTGCCAGCAGAAGCAGTAGGGGGGAGACCCAGTACTTC. Amino acids: CASRSSRGETQYF. Variable domain in full (rest from reference TRBV2 and TRBJ2-5): EPEVTQTPSHQVTQMGQEVILRCVPISNHLYFYWYRQILGQKVEFLVSFYNNEISEKSEIFDDQFSVERPDGSNFTLKIRSTKLEDSAMYFCASRSSRGETQYFGPGTRLLVL.

This clonotype occurred many times. The J gene is TRBJ2-3, the V gene TRBV11-1, with 10 bases aligning to TRBD2. This CDR3 contains 17 residues. Germline CDR1 reads SGHAT; CDR2 reads FQDESV (reference sequence). V shed 5 bases and J 0 bases; nucleotides not matched to a gene: 8. CDR3 amino acids: CASSPVGLARSTDTQYF. The CDR3 nucleotides read TGTGCCAGCAGCCCCGTGGGACTAGCGAGAAGCACAGATACGCAGTATTTT.

This clonotype showed up just a few times. The chain carries TRBV29-1 and TRBJ2-2, with D tentatively TRBD1 (5 bases). The CDR3 consists of 14 residues. Germline lookup yields CDR1 SQVTM and CDR2 ANQGSEA. V was pared by 6 bases and J by 1 base, with 12 bases between. CDR3 sequence: CSVQGLGNTGELFF. The CDR3 nucleotides are TGCAGCGTCCAGGGATTGGGGAACACCGGGGAGCTGTTTTTT.

The chain links TRBV6-2 or TRBV6-3 to TRBJ1-1; D is perhaps TRBD1 (5 bases). With 6 bases removed from V and 5 bases from J, the gap between germline ends came to 10 bases. CDR1 is MNHEY and CDR2 is SVGEGT in the germline V gene. The CDR3 sequence is 12 residues long. CDR3 DNA sequence: TGTGCCAGCAGCTCCAGGGAAACTGAAGCTTTCTTT. Its protein product is CASSSRETEAFF.

There are many counts of this clonotype. The V call is TRBV6-5, the J call TRBJ1-3; D perhaps matches TRBD1 (5 bases). Per the germline V gene, CDR1 is MNHEY and CDR2 is SVGAGI. The CDR3 loop spans 16 amino acids. Trimming cost V 0 bases and J 0 bases, with 9 bases left between them. CDR3 sequence: CASSYSSGGSGNTIYF. The CDR3 DNA is TGTGCCAGCAGTTACTCGTCGGGGGGCTCTGGAAACACCATATATTTT.

DNA for the CDR3: TGTGCCAGCAGCCCTAGGACTAGCGCCTACGAGCAGTACTTC. This sequence encodes CASSPRTSAYEQYF. This chain uses TRBV7-9 with TRBJ2-7, with 9 nucleotides matching TRBD2. Germline V lookup: CDR1 SEHNR, CDR2 FQNEAQ (reference sequence). Losses at the gene ends were 5 bases for V and 2 bases for J; bases not matched to a gene: 4. This CDR3 is 14 amino acids long.

This clonotype was counted many times. The rearrangement joins TRBV6-2 or TRBV6-3 to TRBJ2-5; 8 bases fit TRBD2. The CDR3 covers 14 residues. Germline V gene sequence: CDR1 MNHEY, CDR2 SVGEGT. V was pared by 5 bases and J by 3 bases, with 5 bases of the junction left unmatched. This CDR3 is CASSRGTREETQYF. The CDR3, as DNA: TGTGCCAGCAGTCGCGGGACTAGGGAAGAGACCCAGTACTTC.

This clonotype showed up many times. The V gene is TRBV7-9, the J gene TRBJ1-3, with TRBD1 matching 7 bases. Germline V gene data show CDR1 as SEHNR and CDR2 as FQNEAQ (reference sequence). The CDR3 is 12 residues long. J lost 10 bases, V lost 2 bases, and 2 bases had no gene match. In DNA, the CDR3 is TGTGCCAGCAGCTTAACAGGGGTAACCATATATTTT. It codes for CASSLTGVTIYF.

For the CDR3, the DNA is TGTGCCAGCAGCTCCCGACAGAGAATCTATGGCTACACCTTC. Amino acids: CASSSRQRIYGYTF. The chain couples TRBV7-2 to TRBJ1-2; tentatively, D is TRBD1 (5 bases). Trimming pared 4 bases from V and 4 bases from J, leaving 13 bases between. CDR3 size: 14 residues. Germline CDR1 is SGHTA and CDR2 is FQGNSA.

This clonotype was observed at least ten times. The chain employs TRBV9 and TRBJ2-5; D possibly corresponds to TRBD2 (6 bases). Germline V gene data show CDR1 as SGDLS and CDR2 as YYNGEE. The germline V and J ends were trimmed by 0 bases and 5 bases, with 11 bases remaining between them. The CDR3 spans 14 residues. The CDR3 protein is CASSVGLVFETQYF. The DNA for the CDR3 is TGTGCCAGCAGCGTAGGACTAGTGTTCGAGACCCAGTACTTC.

This clonotype was seen many times. This rearrangement joins TRBV12-3 or TRBV12-4 to TRBJ2-6; D not certain. This CDR3 spans 15 amino acids. Deletions cut 2 bases from V and 0 bases from J, with 5 bases between. CDR3 region: CASSLRNSGANVLTF. CDR3 nucleotides: TGTGCCAGCAGTTTAAGGAACTCTGGGGCCAACGTCCTGACTTTC.

This clonotype showed up many times. V and J are TRBV5-1 and TRBJ2-7; the match to TRBD1 covers 9 bases. Germline V gene data show CDR1 as SGHRS and CDR2 as YFSETQ. The CDR3 runs 14 residues. The junction had 5 bases not matched to a gene; V was cut back by 4 bases and J by 3 bases. The CDR3 DNA reads as TGCGCCAGCAGCCCACAGGGGGCGGACTACGAGCAGTACTTC. Translated, it gives CASSPQGADYEQYF. The full variable domain, rest sourced from reference TRBV5-1 and TRBJ2-7, is KAGVTQTPRYLIKTRGQQVTLSCSPISGHRSVSWYQQTPGQGLQFLFEYFSETQRNKGNFPGRFSGRQFSNSRSEMNVSTLELGDSALYLCASSPQGADYEQYFGPGTRLTVT.

The chain has TRBV28 and TRBJ1-2; D unclear. The ends were cut back, 2 bases at V and 5 bases at J, with 6 bases in the middle. Germline CDR1 MDHEN, CDR2 SYDVKM. The CDR3 loop spans 12 amino acids. DNA of the CDR3: TGTGCCAGCAGTTTAGGGGAATATGGCTACACCTTC. Its protein product is CASSLGEYGYTF.

This rearrangement joins TRBV11-2 to TRBJ1-2; D is unresolved. Germline-derived CDR1 and CDR2 are SGHAT and FQNNGV. The CDR3 has 13 residues. V gave up 8 bases and J gave up 2 bases, with 12 bases separating them. The CDR3 here is CASGPAANYGYTF. As DNA, the CDR3 is TGTGCCAGCGGCCCGGCGGCGAACTATGGCTACACCTTC.

The chain has TRBV7-2 and TRBJ2-5, with a possible D match to TRBD2 (6 bases). This CDR3 is built from 16 residues. Trimming pared 0 bases from V and 7 bases from J, leaving 18 bases between. Germline V CDR1 and CDR2: SGHTA, FQGNSA. CDR3 DNA: TGTGCCAGCAGCTTAGCGCTTTCCGGGACTCGCACGACCCAGTACTTC. Translating gives CASSLALSGTRTTQYF.

This clonotype was counted many times. The genes are TRBV28 and TRBJ2-7; 11 bases map to TRBD1. Trimming at V came to 7 bases and at J to 0 bases, leaving 5 bases not matched to a gene. Germline-derived CDR1 and CDR2 are MDHEN and SYDVKM. The CDR3 runs to 15 residues. The CDR3 DNA follows: TGTGCCAGCACTACCGGGACAGGGGGCTCCTACGAGCAGTACTTC. Amino acid sequence: CASTTGTGGSYEQYF. The full variable domain, its missing parts supplied by reference TRBV28 and TRBJ2-7, is DVKVTQSSRYLVKRTGEKVFLECVQDMDHENMFWYRQDPGLGLRLIYFSYDVKMKEKGDIPEGYSVSREKKERFSLILESASTNQTSMYLCASTTGTGGSYEQYFGPGTRLTVT.

This clonotype was seen at least ten times. V is TRBV7-2 and J is TRBJ1-2, with 8 nucleotides matching TRBD1. V lost 5 bases to trimming and J lost 0 bases; unmatched junction nucleotides: 5. This CDR3 comprises 15 residues. Germline values: CDR1 SGHTA, CDR2 FQGNSA. This CDR3 reads CASSVGQGANYGYTF. The CDR3 bases are TGTGCCAGCAGCGTTGGACAGGGAGCTAACTATGGCTACACCTTC. Complete variable domain (other parts from reference TRBV7-2 and TRBJ1-2): GAGVSQSPSNKVTEKGKDVELRCDPISGHTALYWYRQSLGQGLEFLIYFQGNSAPDKSGLPSDRFSAERTGGSVSTLTIQRTQQEDSAVYLCASSVGQGANYGYTFGSGTRLTVV.